This TCR beta chain was retrieved from a study of T cell responses to AZD1222 COVID-19 vaccine. Trimming left V 4 bases short and J 3 bases short, with 7 bases between. Germline CDR1 is KGHSH and CDR2 is LQKENI. The length of the CDR3 is 12 residues. Study-level results: Repertoire sampling was restricted to post-peak T cell response timepoints. It should be noted that donors were predominantly white British and more often female, and clonal diversity was possibly underestimated.

Assay: immunoSEQ multiplex PCR; the TCRdb copy retains only in-frame clones and omits some. The table shows 120,000 or so clones, with 65% to 90% occurring only once. In the case of this clone: The antigen is undetermined.

This sequence originates from an adult who received the AZD1222 COVID-19 vaccine. The rearrangement joins TRBV18 to TRBJ2-7, with unresolved D. Sequences were derived from peripheral blood, sampled 28 days after the second AZD1222 dose. CDR3 residues: CASSLELYEQYF. The CDR3 bases are TGTGCCAGCTCACTGGAACTCTACGAGCAGTACTTC.